This entry lists 23 T cell receptor beta chains sequenced from one sample in a study of T cells in Graves' hyperthyroidism and ophthalmopathy (dated by TCRdb to between 2018 and 2021). The library was made by multiplex PCR. TCRdb records Illumina HiSeq 2000 as the sequencer. Amplification of TCR beta CDR3 regions was carried out from RNA transcripts. For the first round of RT-PCR on the TCR CDR3, the HTBI primer set was used together with the Qiagen OneStep RT-PCR kit. TCRdb reworked the public reads: Q25 trimming with fastp, MiXCR clone assembly, productive beta chains retained. CDR3 protein duplicates are merged, each entry listing the most common genes and DNA. The sample records 490,000 or so distinct CDR3 sequences, 15% to 20% of which are singletons. About 29% of the sample is taken by the ten largest. Sequencing was carried out using blood. Receptors were obtained from a woman in her twenties or thirties with Graves' ophthalmopathy.

This clonotype was seen repeatedly, ten times or more. J is TRBJ1-1 and V is TRBV5-1, with unresolved D. In germline, CDR1 is SGHRS, CDR2 YFSETQ. The CDR3 runs 15 residues. V lost 0 bases, J lost 1 base, and 10 bases lay in between. This CDR3 is CASSLAEQKNTEAFF. The DNA of the CDR3 is TGCGCCAGCAGCTTGGCCGAACAGAAGAACACTGAAGCTTTCTTT.

This clonotype was counted only a few times. The chain links TRBV9 to TRBJ1-1; D is unclear. The CDR3 extends over 15 amino acids. Germline loops: CDR1 SGDLS, CDR2 YYNGEE. The ends were cut back, 0 bases at V and 0 bases at J, with 9 bases in the middle. CDR3 in amino acids: CASSVEGTMNTEAFF. The CDR3 DNA reads as TGTGCCAGCAGCGTAGAAGGCACTATGAACACTGAAGCTTTCTTT.

This clonotype was seen many times. The V gene is TRBV20-1, the J gene TRBJ2-7; tentative D call: TRBD2 (5 bases). Looked up from germline, CDR1 is DFQATT and CDR2 is SNEGSKA (reference sequence). CDR3 length equals 15 residues. V was cut by 0 bases and J by 2 bases, with 14 bases left in between. The CDR3 sequence: CSARDRLGSAYEQYF. The CDR3 nucleotides are TGCAGTGCTAGAGATCGGCTGGGGAGCGCCTACGAGCAGTACTTC.

This clonotype was observed a handful of times. It may be a read error: a sequence one base away is much more abundant. The chain carries TRBV28 and TRBJ2-1; TRBD2 aligns across 11 bases. Germline V gene lookup returns CDR1 MDHEN and CDR2 SYDVKM. The CDR3 runs to 17 residues. Trimming at V came to 5 bases and at J to 4 bases, leaving 10 bases not matched to a gene. This CDR3 reads CASSLPGLAGGYNEQFF. The DNA for the CDR3 is TGTGCCAGCAGTCTCCCTGGACTAGCGGGCGGGTACAATGAGCAGTTCTTC.

This clonotype was counted at least ten times. At one end the junction does not follow the germline gene, possibly because of a read error. This sequence joins TRBV5-5 and TRBJ2-7; either TRBD1 or TRBD2 may supply D (5 bases each). Per the germline V gene, CDR1 is SGHKS and CDR2 is YYEKEE (reference sequence). This CDR3 is built from 12 residues. The CDR3 DNA reads TGCGCCGGGGCGCGGAACTCCTACGAGCAGTACTTC. Amino acids: CAGARNSYEQYF. Looking up the rest from reference TRBV5-5 and TRBJ2-7 gives the full variable domain: DAGVTQSPTHLIKTRGQQVTLRCSPISGHKSVSWYQQVLGQGPQFIFQYYEKEERGRGNFPDRFSARQFPNYSSELNVNALLLGDSALYLCAGARNSYEQYFGPGTRLTVT.

The chain carries TRBV19 and TRBJ2-5, with 7 bases lining up with TRBD1. V trimming: 6 bases; J trimming: 4 bases; junction bases outside the gene matches: 8. The germline V gene has CDR1 LNHDA and CDR2 SQIVND (reference sequence). The CDR3 is 14 residues long. The CDR3 sequence: CASRRTGLGETQYF. The CDR3 DNA follows: TGTGCCAGTAGGCGGACAGGCCTGGGAGAGACCCAGTACTTC.

This clonotype showed up many times. J is TRBJ2-2 and V is TRBV11-2; D perhaps matches TRBD2 (5 bases). Trimming removed 0 bases from V and 5 bases from J, with 7 bases in between. From germline, CDR1 is SGHAT and CDR2 FQNNGV. The CDR3 runs to 14 residues. Here the CDR3 reads CASSLEPGTGELFF. The CDR3, as DNA: TGTGCCAGCAGCTTAGAGCCGGGAACCGGGGAGCTGTTTTTT.

This clonotype was counted at least ten times. The chain joins TRBV5-1 to TRBJ2-1; no definite D call. Germline CDR1 SGHRS, CDR2 YFSETQ. Trimming stripped 4 bases from V and 5 bases from J, with 13 bases between. The CDR3 totals 14 residues. This chain's CDR3 is CASSRPGADNEQFF. For the CDR3, the DNA is TGCGCCAGCAGCCGCCCTGGCGCGGACAATGAGCAGTTCTTC. The whole variable domain, filled in from reference TRBV5-1 and TRBJ2-1, reads KAGVTQTPRYLIKTRGQQVTLSCSPISGHRSVSWYQQTPGQGLQFLFEYFSETQRNKGNFPGRFSGRQFSNSRSEMNVSTLELGDSALYLCASSRPGADNEQFFGPGTRLTVL.

The chain links TRBV5-5 to TRBJ1-1; 8 bases are shared with TRBD1. Germline-derived CDR1 and CDR2 are SGHKS and YYEKEE (reference sequence). Trimming cost V 3 bases and J 6 bases; bases outside gene matches: 1. CDR3 size: 12 residues. CDR3 loop: CASSSDRAEAFF. In DNA, the CDR3 is TGTGCCAGCAGCTCGGACAGGGCTGAAGCTTTCTTT.

The chain combines TRBV19 with TRBJ2-7, with 7 bases that match TRBD2. V trimming: 3 bases; J trimming: 5 bases; junction bases outside the gene matches: 1. From germline, CDR1 is LNHDA and CDR2 SQIVND (reference sequence). The CDR3 has 12 residues. Written as DNA, the CDR3 is TGTGCCAGTAGTATTGCGGGAGACGAGCAGTACTTC. It translates to CASSIAGDEQYF. Complete variable domain (other parts from reference TRBV19 and TRBJ2-7): DGGITQSPKYLFRKEGQNVTLSCEQNLNHDAMYWYRQDPGQGLRLIYYSQIVNDFQKGDIAEGYSVSREKKESFPLTVTSAQKNPTAFYLCASSIAGDEQYFGPGTRLTVT.

The V gene is TRBV11-2, the J gene TRBJ2-5; unclear D gene. Germline-derived CDR1 and CDR2 are SGHAT and FQNNGV. CDR3 length equals 11 residues. Trimming stripped 5 bases from V and 4 bases from J, with 5 bases between. The CDR3 reads CASSGVETQYF. The CDR3 nucleotides read TGTGCCAGCAGCGGAGTAGAGACCCAGTACTTC.

The chain couples TRBV20-1 to TRBJ1-5; the D is unclear. The V end lost 5 bases, the J end lost 4 bases, and 9 bases lay between the germline ends. The CDR3 sequence is 12 residues long. The germline V gene encodes CDR1 DFQATT and CDR2 SNEGSKA (reference sequence). The CDR3 loop reads CSAARPNQPQHF. CDR3 DNA: TGCAGTGCTGCCCGTCCTAATCAGCCCCAGCATTTT.

This clonotype was picked up a small number of times. The rearrangement links TRBV15 to TRBJ2-1, with D maybe TRBD1 (5 bases). Trimming shortened V by 1 base and J by 9 bases, and 10 bases separated the two germline ends. Germline CDR1 reads LNHNV; CDR2 reads YYDKDF (reference sequence). CDR3 length: 13 amino acids. In DNA form, the CDR3 reads TGTGCCACCAGCAGAGTAGTAGGGGTTGAGCAGTTCTTC. This sequence encodes CATSRVVGVEQFF.

This clonotype came up many times. The chain has TRBV20-1 and TRBJ2-7; 9 bases are a match to TRBD2. Germline CDR1 DFQATT, CDR2 SNEGSKA (reference sequence). The CDR3 consists of 12 residues. V shed 5 bases and J 5 bases; nucleotides not matched to a gene: 4. The CDR3 DNA sequence: TGCAGTGCTTCGCGGGAGGGCCACGAGCAGTACTTC. Translation gives CSASREGHEQYF.

Only a few counts were recorded for this clonotype. A much larger clone lies a single base off, so this may be a read error. This chain uses TRBV9 with TRBJ1-1, with D hard to call. V lost 0 bases and J 1 base, leaving 4 bases between the germline ends. This CDR3 spans 13 amino acids. Germline CDR1 is SGDLS and CDR2 is YYNGEE. This CDR3 is CASSVERNTEAFF. The CDR3 nucleotides read TGTGCCAGCAGCGTAGAAAGGAACACTGAAGCTTTCTTT.

There are many counts of this clonotype. V is TRBV27 and J is TRBJ2-7, with TRBD1 matching 7 bases. The junction had 10 bases not matched to a gene; V was cut back by 8 bases and J by 3 bases. The CDR3 consists of 14 residues. Germline V gene sequence: CDR1 MNHEY, CDR2 SMNVEV (reference sequence). The CDR3 protein is CASGRQGRGYEQYF. As DNA, the CDR3 is TGTGCCAGCGGGAGACAGGGAAGGGGCTACGAGCAGTACTTC.

This clonotype was counted only a few times. This chain links TRBV6-2 or TRBV6-3 with TRBJ2-1; either TRBD1 or TRBD2 may supply D (5 bases each). This CDR3 contains 23 residues. Trimming took off 3 bases at V and 7 bases at J, with 40 bases between the two ends. Germline loops: CDR1 MNHEY, CDR2 SVGEGT. The CDR3 coding sequence is TGTGCCAGCAGTTATAGGGGACCCTACCCTGAGGGGCCTTCCCCCGGCCTTCGGAATGAGCAGTTCTTC. Amino acids: CASSYRGPYPEGPSPGLRNEQFF.

In this sample, this clonotype turned up a few times. This chain joins TRBV3-1 and TRBJ2-7, with D perhaps matching TRBD1 (5 bases). This CDR3 has 14 residues. V dropped 5 bases and J dropped 6 bases, with 17 bases sitting between them. Per the germline V gene, CDR1 is LGHDT and CDR2 is YNNKEL (reference sequence). CDR3 in DNA: TGTGCCAGCAGCTTACAACAGGTGGACCGCGAGCAGTACTTC. It encodes CASSLQQVDREQYF.

The rearrangement joins TRBV6-5 to TRBJ1-5; D is perhaps TRBD1 (5 bases). The CDR3 is made up of 14 amino acids. The germline CDR1 and CDR2 sequences are MNHEY and SVGAGI. Deletions cut 1 base from V and 3 bases from J, with 7 bases between. The CDR3 protein is CASSYYGANQPQHF. CDR3 coding DNA: TGTGCCAGCAGTTACTACGGGGCCAATCAGCCCCAGCATTTT.

The chain uses TRBV7-3 and TRBJ2-1; 8 bases map to TRBD2. Germline lookup yields CDR1 SGHTA and CDR2 FQGTGA. The CDR3 consists of 14 residues. Trimming took 2 bases from V and 9 from J; bases not matched to a gene: 6. In nucleotides, the CDR3 is TGTGCCAGCAGCTTAGGGACTAGTGGCAGTGAGCAGTTCTTC. This gives the protein CASSLGTSGSEQFF.

The chain has TRBV5-1 and TRBJ1-2; TRBD1 matches 7 bases. The V and J ends lost 3 bases and 0 bases, in that order; junction bases with no gene match: 8. The germline CDR1 and CDR2 sequences are SGHRS and YFSETQ. CDR3 length: 16 amino acids. CDR3 bases: TGCGCCAGCAGCTCAAGTGACAGGGATACTAACTATGGCTACACCTTC. Translation gives CASSSSDRDTNYGYTF.

In its sample, this clonotype was seen a few times. The rearrangement uses TRBV2 and TRBJ1-1, with 8 bases lining up with TRBD1. The length of the CDR3 is 16 residues. CDR1 is SNHLY and CDR2 is FYNNEI in the germline V gene. J was trimmed by 3 bases and V by 3 bases; bases with no gene match: 9. The CDR3 reads CASSDGDRLGDTEAFF. Written as DNA, the CDR3 is TGTGCCAGCAGTGATGGGGACAGGCTAGGGGACACTGAAGCTTTCTTT.

At least ten counts were recorded for this clonotype. The chain recombines TRBV30 with TRBJ2-5; D remains ambiguous. Germline-derived CDR1 and CDR2 are GTSNPN and SVGIG (reference sequence). V lost 0 bases and J lost 5, with 7 bases in between. CDR3 length equals 12 residues. The CDR3 here is CAWSVRFETQYF. CDR3 coding DNA: TGTGCCTGGAGTGTACGATTCGAGACCCAGTACTTC.